These 5 T cell receptor beta chains were all obtained from the same sample, sequenced in a study of graft-versus-host responses after intestinal transplantation. The assay was immunoSEQ multiplex PCR, and TCRdb's table has in-frame clones only and misses some. This table holds 29,000 or so clones, 85% to 95% found once. The source was PBMCs, collected 66 days after intestinal transplant. The source of these receptors is a human patient who received an intestinal transplant, so some T cells may come from the graft donor.

The J gene is TRBJ2-7, the V gene TRBV27; tentative D call: TRBD1 (5 bases). The CDR3 runs to 15 residues. Per the germline V gene, CDR1 is MNHEY and CDR2 is SMNVEV (reference sequence). V dropped 5 bases and J dropped 1 base, with 15 bases sitting between them. The CDR3 sequence: CASSLGQGLSYEQYF. The CDR3 DNA follows: TGTGCCAGCAGTCTAGGACAAGGCCTGTCCTACGAGCAGTACTTC.

CDR3 nucleotide sequence: TGTGCCAGTTCTCCGCGGAGCCGGTACGAGCAGTACTTC. Amino acid sequence: CASSPRSRYEQYF. The J gene is TRBJ2-7, the V gene TRBV19, with D uncertain. V lost 8 bases to trimming and J lost 4 bases, with 15 bases between them. The CDR3 consists of 13 residues. The germline gives CDR1 LNHDA, CDR2 SQIVND (reference sequence).

The chain couples TRBV11-2 to TRBJ2-7, with D possibly matching TRBD1 (6 bases). The CDR3 runs to 13 residues. V lost 7 bases to trimming and J lost 5 bases, with 15 bases between them. Germline V gives CDR1 SGHAT, CDR2 FQNNGV. The CDR3: CASTVTGYDEQYF. The CDR3 DNA sequence: TGTGCCAGCACCGTGACAGGATATGACGAGCAGTACTTC.

The V call is TRBV4-1, the J call TRBJ1-1, with D possibly being TRBD1 (6 bases). The CDR3 has 16 residues. Trimming cost V 1 base and J 0 bases, with 12 bases left between them. Germline lookup yields CDR1 MGHRA and CDR2 YSYEKL. CDR3 in amino acids: CASSQVSQGLNTEAFF. For the CDR3, the DNA is TGCGCCAGCAGCCAAGTCAGTCAGGGGCTGAACACTGAAGCTTTCTTT.

The chain uses TRBV7-9 and TRBJ1-1; possible D gene TRBD1, 6 bases. The CDR3 loop spans 18 amino acids. Germline assignment: CDR1 SEHNR and CDR2 FQNEAQ (reference sequence). With 2 bases removed from V and 0 bases from J, the gap between germline ends came to 19 bases. Here the CDR3 reads CASSLLARGDSMNTEAFF. CDR3 coding DNA: TGTGCCAGCAGCTTATTGGCCAGGGGCGACTCCATGAACACTGAAGCTTTCTTT.